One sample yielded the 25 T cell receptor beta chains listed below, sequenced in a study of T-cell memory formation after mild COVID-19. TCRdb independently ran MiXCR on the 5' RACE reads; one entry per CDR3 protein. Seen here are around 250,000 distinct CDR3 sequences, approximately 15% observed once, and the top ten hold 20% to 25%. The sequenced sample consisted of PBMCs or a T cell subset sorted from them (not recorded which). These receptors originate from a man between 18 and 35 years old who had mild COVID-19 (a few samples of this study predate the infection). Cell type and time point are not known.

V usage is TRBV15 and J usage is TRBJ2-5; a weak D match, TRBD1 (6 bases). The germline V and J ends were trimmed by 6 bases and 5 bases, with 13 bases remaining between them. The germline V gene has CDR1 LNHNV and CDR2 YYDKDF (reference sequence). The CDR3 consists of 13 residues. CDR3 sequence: CATRRGSKETQYF. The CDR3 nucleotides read TGTGCCACCAGGAGGGGGTCGAAGGAGACCCAGTACTTC.

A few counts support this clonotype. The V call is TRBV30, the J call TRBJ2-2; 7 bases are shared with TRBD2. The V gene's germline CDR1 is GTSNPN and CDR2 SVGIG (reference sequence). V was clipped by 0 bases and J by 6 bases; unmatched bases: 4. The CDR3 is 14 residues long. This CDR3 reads CAWSVGRGSGELFF. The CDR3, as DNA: TGTGCCTGGAGTGTAGGGAGGGGATCCGGGGAGCTGTTTTTT. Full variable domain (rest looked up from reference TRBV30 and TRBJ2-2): SQTIHQWPATLVQPVGSPLSLECTVEGTSNPNLYWYRQAAGRGLQLLFYSVGIGQISSEVPQNLSASRPQDRQFILSSKKLLLSDSGFYLCAWSVGRGSGELFFGEGSRLTVL.

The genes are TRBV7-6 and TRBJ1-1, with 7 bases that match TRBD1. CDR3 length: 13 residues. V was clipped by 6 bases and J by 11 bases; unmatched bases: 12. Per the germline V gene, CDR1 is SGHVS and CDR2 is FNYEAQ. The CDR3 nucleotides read TGTGCCAGCAGGCCTTTTGACAGGGCGCGTGCTTTCTTT. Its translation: CASRPFDRARAFF.

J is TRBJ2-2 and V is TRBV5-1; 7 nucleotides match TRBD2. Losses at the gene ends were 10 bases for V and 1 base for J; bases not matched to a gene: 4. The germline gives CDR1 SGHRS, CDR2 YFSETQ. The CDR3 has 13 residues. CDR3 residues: CAGGDENTGELFF. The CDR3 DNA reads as TGCGCCGGGGGGGACGAGAACACCGGGGAGCTGTTTTTT.

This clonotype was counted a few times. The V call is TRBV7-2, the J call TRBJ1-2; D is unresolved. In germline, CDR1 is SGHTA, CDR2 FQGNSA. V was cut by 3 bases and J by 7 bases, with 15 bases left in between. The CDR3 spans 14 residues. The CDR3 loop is CASSFLEQALGYTF. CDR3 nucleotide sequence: TGTGCCAGCAGCTTCCTCGAGCAGGCCCTTGGCTACACCTTC.

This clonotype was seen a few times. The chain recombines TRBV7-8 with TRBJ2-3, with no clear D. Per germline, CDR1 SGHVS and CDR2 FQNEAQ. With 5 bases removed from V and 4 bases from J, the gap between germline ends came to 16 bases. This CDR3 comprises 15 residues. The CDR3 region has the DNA TGTGCCAGCAGCCTTTCTGCACGGCCGGCAGATACGCAGTATTTT. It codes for CASSLSARPADTQYF.

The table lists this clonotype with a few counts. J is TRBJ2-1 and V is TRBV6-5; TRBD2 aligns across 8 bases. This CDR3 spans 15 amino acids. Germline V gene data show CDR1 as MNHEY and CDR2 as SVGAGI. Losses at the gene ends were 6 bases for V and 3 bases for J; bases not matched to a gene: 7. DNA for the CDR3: TGTGCCAGCAGACCGAGCGGGGGAGTCTACAATGAGCAGTTCTTC. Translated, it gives CASRPSGGVYNEQFF.

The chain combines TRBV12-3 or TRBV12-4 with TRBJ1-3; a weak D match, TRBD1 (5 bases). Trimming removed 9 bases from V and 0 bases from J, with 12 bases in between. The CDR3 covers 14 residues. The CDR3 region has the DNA TGTGCCAGATCCCTTGACAGCTCTGGAAACACCATATATTTT. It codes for CARSLDSSGNTIYF.

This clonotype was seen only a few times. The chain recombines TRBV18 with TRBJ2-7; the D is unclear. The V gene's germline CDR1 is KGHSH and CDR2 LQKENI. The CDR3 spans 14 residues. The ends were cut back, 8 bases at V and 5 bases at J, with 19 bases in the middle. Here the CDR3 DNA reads TGTGCCAGCCGTCCGACGGGTATTGGGAACGAGCAGTACTTC. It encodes CASRPTGIGNEQYF.

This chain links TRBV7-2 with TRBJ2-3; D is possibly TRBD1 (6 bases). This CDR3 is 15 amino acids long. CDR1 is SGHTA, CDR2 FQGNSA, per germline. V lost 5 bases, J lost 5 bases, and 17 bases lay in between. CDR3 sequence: CASSPSDSVGDTQYF. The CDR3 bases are TGTGCCAGCAGCCCCTCGGACAGCGTAGGAGATACGCAGTATTTT.

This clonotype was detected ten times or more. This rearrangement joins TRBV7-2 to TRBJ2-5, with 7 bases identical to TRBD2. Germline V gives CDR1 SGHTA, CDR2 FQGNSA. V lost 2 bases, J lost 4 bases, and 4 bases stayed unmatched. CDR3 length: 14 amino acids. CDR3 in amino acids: CASSLRLAGETQYF. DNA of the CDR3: TGTGCCAGCAGCTTACGACTAGCAGGAGAGACCCAGTACTTC.

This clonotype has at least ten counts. In nucleotides, the CDR3 is TGCAGTGCCCTAAAATCTGGGGCCAACGTCCTGACTTTC. Translation gives CSALKSGANVLTF. The chain combines TRBV20-1 with TRBJ2-6, with unresolved D. V shed 6 bases and J shed 1 base, with 7 bases lying between them. Per germline, CDR1 DFQATT and CDR2 SNEGSKA (reference sequence). The CDR3 extends over 13 amino acids.

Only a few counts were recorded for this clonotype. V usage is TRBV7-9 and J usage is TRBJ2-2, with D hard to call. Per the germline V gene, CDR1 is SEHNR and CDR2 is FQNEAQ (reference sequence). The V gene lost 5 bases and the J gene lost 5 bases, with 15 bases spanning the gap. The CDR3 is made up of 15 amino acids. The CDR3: CASSTRGSQTGELFF. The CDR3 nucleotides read TGTGCCAGCAGCACCCGTGGCAGTCAGACCGGGGAGCTGTTTTTT.

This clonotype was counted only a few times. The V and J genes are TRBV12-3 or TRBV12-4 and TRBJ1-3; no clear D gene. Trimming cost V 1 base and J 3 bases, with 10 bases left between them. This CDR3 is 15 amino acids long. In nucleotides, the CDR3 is TGTGCCAGCAGTTTAGGGGTCCCATTTGGAAACACCATATATTTT. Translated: CASSLGVPFGNTIYF.

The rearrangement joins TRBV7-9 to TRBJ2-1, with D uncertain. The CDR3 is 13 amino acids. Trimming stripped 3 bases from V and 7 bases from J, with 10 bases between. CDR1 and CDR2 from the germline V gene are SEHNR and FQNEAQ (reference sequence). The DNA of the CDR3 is TGTGCCAGCAGCTTGGAACAGTTTAATGAGCAGTTCTTC. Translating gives CASSLEQFNEQFF.

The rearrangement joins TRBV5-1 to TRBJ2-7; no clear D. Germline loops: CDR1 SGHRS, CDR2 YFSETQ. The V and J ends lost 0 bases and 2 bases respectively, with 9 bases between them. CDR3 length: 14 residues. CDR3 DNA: TGCGCCAGCAGCTTGGCGGACGGTACCTACGAGCAGTACTTC. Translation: CASSLADGTYEQYF.

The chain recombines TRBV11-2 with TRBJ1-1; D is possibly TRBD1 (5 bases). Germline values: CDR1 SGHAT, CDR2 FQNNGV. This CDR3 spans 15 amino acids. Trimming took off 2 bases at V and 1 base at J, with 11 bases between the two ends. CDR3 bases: TGTGCCAGCAGCTTATGGGGGAGGAGGAACACTGAAGCTTTCTTT. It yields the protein CASSLWGRRNTEAFF.

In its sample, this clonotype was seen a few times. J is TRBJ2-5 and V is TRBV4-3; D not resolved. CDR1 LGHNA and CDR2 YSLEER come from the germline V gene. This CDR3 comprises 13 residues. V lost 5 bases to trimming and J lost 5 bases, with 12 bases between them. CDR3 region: CASSMGAHETQYF. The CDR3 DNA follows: TGCGCCAGCAGCATGGGCGCACACGAGACCCAGTACTTC.

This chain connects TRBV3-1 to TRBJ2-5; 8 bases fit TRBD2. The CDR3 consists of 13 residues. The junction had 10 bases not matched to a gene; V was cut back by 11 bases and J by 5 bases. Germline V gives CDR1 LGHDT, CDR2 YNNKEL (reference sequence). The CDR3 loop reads CAGTLAVYETQYF. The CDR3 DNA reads TGTGCCGGGACACTAGCGGTCTACGAGACCCAGTACTTC.

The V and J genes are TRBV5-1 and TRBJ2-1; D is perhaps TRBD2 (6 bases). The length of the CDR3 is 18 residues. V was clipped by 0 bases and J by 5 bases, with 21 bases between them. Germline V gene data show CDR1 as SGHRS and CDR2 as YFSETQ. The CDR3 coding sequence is TGCGCCAGCAGCTTGGGATACGCAGTCCGGAGGGTGGACAATGAGCAGTTCTTC. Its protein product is CASSLGYAVRRVDNEQFF. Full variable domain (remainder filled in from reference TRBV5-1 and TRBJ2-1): KAGVTQTPRYLIKTRGQQVTLSCSPISGHRSVSWYQQTPGQGLQFLFEYFSETQRNKGNFPGRFSGRQFSNSRSEMNVSTLELGDSALYLCASSLGYAVRRVDNEQFFGPGTRLTVL.

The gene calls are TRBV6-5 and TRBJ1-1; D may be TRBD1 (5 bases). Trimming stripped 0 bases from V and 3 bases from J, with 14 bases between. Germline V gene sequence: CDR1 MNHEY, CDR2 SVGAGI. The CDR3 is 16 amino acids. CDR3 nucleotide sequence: TGTGCCAGCAGTTACTCGGGGGGGGGAGCGGACACTGAAGCTTTCTTT. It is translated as CASSYSGGGADTEAFF.

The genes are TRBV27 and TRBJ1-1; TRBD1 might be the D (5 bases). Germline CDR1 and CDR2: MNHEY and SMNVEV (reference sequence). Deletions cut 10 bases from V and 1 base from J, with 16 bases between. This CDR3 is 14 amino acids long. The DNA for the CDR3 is TGTGCCATCAATTTCAGGGTCTGGAACACTGAAGCTTTCTTT. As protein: CAINFRVWNTEAFF.

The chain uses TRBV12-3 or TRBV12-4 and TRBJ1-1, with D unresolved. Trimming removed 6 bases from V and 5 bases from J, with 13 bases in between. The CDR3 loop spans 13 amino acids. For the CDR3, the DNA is TGTGCCAGCAGCCTGAACGCGGGGACTGAAGCTTTCTTT. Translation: CASSLNAGTEAFF.

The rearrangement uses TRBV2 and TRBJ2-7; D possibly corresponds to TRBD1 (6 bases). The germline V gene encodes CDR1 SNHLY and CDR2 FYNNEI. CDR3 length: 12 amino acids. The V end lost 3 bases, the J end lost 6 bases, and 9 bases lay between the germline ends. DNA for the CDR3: TGTGCCAGCAGTGACACAGGGACCGAGCAGTACGTC. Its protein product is CASSDTGTEQYV.

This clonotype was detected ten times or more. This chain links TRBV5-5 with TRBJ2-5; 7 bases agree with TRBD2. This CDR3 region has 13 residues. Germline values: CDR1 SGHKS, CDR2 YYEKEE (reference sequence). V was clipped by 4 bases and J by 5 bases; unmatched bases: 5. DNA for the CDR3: TGTGCCAGCAGCGCGGGAGTCAGGGAGACCCAGTACTTC. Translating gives CASSAGVRETQYF.